This T cell receptor beta chain was found in a study of T-cell reconstitution after alpha-beta-depleted transplantation in children listed by TCRdb under 2016. Describing the broader study: T-cell immune reconstitution after TCRalphabeta/CD19-depleted allogeneic hematopoietic cell transplantation in children was quantitatively tracked in the study by means of TCR repertoire profiling.

The library was generated by PCR. The sequencer was an Illumina HiSeq 2500. To normalize quantification of the TCRbeta repertoire, the TCR libraries were built with molecular barcoding that relied on unique molecular identifiers. In TCRdb, the public reads were trimmed at Q25 with fastp and aligned with MiXCR, with productive beta chains retained. Entries are consolidated by CDR3 protein sequence, retaining the most common genes and DNA. This sample lists 440,000 or so distinct CDR3 sequences; over 40% were detected once. The top ten clonotypes cover under 35% of the sample. On this clonotype itself: The clone's antigen remains unknown. Base qualities are not at hand, and no much larger clone is one base apart.

Study-wide conclusions, independent of this receptor: The high TCRbeta diversity at day 60 in some patients was ascribed to recipient T cells and intrathymic progenitors that had survived conditioning. The frequencies of hyperexpanded clones fell over the following months, and after one year, T-cell counts and TCRbeta diversity were mostly attributed to newly produced T cells. Apparently early alphabetaT-cell count recovery about two months after transplant reportedly relied on only several hundred rapidly expanded clones derived from non-depleted graft cells.

Read against the paper, the sample's treatment or condition label means: allogeneic hematopoietic cell transplantation with graft depleted of TCRalphabeta T cells and CD19 B cells. The transplant recipients were children given TCRalphabeta/CD19-depleted allogeneic hematopoietic cell grafts. Counted from cysteine to phenylalanine, this CDR3 has 16 amino acids. Just the 48-base CDR3 DNA is kept, in frame starting at base 1. Germline trimming: 0 bases from V, 4 bases from J; junction bases outside gene matches: 3. For CDR1 and CDR2, the germline V gene (reference sequence) lists MNHEY and SMNVEV. The sequence links TRBV27 to TRBJ2-7; 13 of the junction bases match TRBD2. This receptor was obtained from a girl aged 2-10 years with aplastic anemia, due to receive a stem cell transplant. The sequencing here drew on PBMCs, taken before TCRalphabeta/CD19-depleted stem cell transplant. The DNA reads as follows: TGTGCCAGCAGTTTATCGCCGGGACTAGCGGGGTACGAGCAGTACTTC. Its product reads: CASSLSPGLAGYEQYF.